What follows are 23 T cell receptor beta chains derived from one specimen sequenced in a study of identifying expanded T cells in peripheral blood. Sequencing was performed with immunoSEQ multiplex PCR; in TCRdb, only in-frame clones are kept and a portion is missing. This repertoire shows some 90,000 clones, roughly 86% found once; its top ten account for 5.5% to 6.5%. Sample: blood. The receptors were sampled from a person aged 18-70 years in good health.

J is TRBJ1-1 and V is TRBV30; D is unclear. Germline V lookup: CDR1 GTSNPN, CDR2 SVGIG (reference sequence). CDR3 length: 12 amino acids. The V end lost 6 bases, the J end lost 0 bases, and 8 bases lay between the germline ends. The CDR3 spells CACMPLNTEAFF. DNA for the CDR3: TGTGCCTGCATGCCTTTGAACACTGAAGCTTTCTTT.

V usage is TRBV28 and J usage is TRBJ2-7; a possible D gene is TRBD1 (5 bases). The germline V gene has CDR1 MDHEN and CDR2 SYDVKM. V was cut by 1 base and J by 5 bases, with 12 bases left in between. CDR3 length: 14 amino acids. This chain's CDR3 is CASSLSDSQDEQYF. The DNA for the CDR3 is TGTGCCAGCAGTTTATCGGATTCACAGGACGAGCAGTACTTC.

This chain links TRBV30 with TRBJ1-5; D gene uncertain. This CDR3 is built from 15 residues. Germline V lookup: CDR1 GTSNPN, CDR2 SVGIG (reference sequence). V was cut by 3 bases and J by 1 base, with 13 bases left in between. CDR3 region: CAWSTQMWSNQPQHF. Written as DNA, the CDR3 is TGTGCCTGGAGCACCCAGATGTGGAGCAATCAGCCCCAGCATTTT.

This clone has just one count. The rearrangement uses TRBV6-5 and TRBJ1-1; D ambiguous. In germline, CDR1 is MNHEY, CDR2 SVGAGI. The CDR3 contains 14 residues. Trimming took off 3 bases at V and 4 bases at J, with 12 bases between the two ends. CDR3 coding DNA: TGTGCCAGCAGTTATCGCGGGGTTCTCACTGAAGCTTTCTTT. It yields the protein CASSYRGVLTEAFF.

This clone was picked up one time. This rearrangement joins TRBV19 to TRBJ1-2; possible D gene TRBD1, 5 bases. Trimming pared 3 bases from V and 0 bases from J, leaving 23 bases between. From germline, CDR1 is LNHDA and CDR2 SQIVND (reference sequence). This CDR3 has 19 residues. The CDR3: CASSIWWRKQEGSNYGYTF. The CDR3 DNA sequence: TGTGCCAGTAGTATTTGGTGGCGCAAACAGGAAGGATCTAACTATGGCTACACCTTC.

The chain has TRBV27 and TRBJ1-2; TRBD1 matches at 10 bases. Germline assignment: CDR1 MNHEY and CDR2 SMNVEV (reference sequence). CDR3 length equals 18 residues. Trimming at V came to 4 bases and at J to 0 bases, leaving 11 bases not matched to a gene. CDR3 region: CASSSKGQGTLANYGYTF. CDR3 bases: TGTGCCAGCAGTTCCAAGGGACAGGGGACACTAGCTAACTATGGCTACACCTTC.

The chain couples TRBV28 to TRBJ1-2; possible D gene TRBD1, 5 bases. The CDR3 is 14 residues long. V shed 6 bases and J shed 7 bases, with 18 bases lying between them. Germline V gene data show CDR1 as MDHEN and CDR2 as SYDVKM. DNA for the CDR3: TGTGCCAGCAGCCATGGGACCGCGGGGGGTGGCTACACCTTC. Protein product: CASSHGTAGGGYTF.

The chain uses TRBV28 and TRBJ1-4; 8 nucleotides line up with TRBD1. The CDR3 runs to 17 residues. Trimming cost V 4 bases and J 8 bases; bases outside gene matches: 15. Germline loops: CDR1 MDHEN, CDR2 SYDVKM. The CDR3 DNA reads TGTGCCAGCAGTTCCCTCTTGGACAGGGAGGGAGAGGAAAAACTGTTTTTT. It yields the protein CASSSLLDREGEEKLFF.

This chain connects TRBV5-4 to TRBJ1-1, with no clear D. The germline CDR1 and CDR2 sequences are SGHNT and YYREEE (reference sequence). The CDR3 covers 14 residues. The V end lost 6 bases, the J end lost 0 bases, and 12 bases lay between the germline ends. The CDR3 DNA reads TGTGCCAGCACGAGCGGCCGAATGAACACTGAAGCTTTCTTT. Protein product: CASTSGRMNTEAFF.

The V call is TRBV9, the J call TRBJ2-2; D not certain. Deletions cut 0 bases from V and 4 bases from J, with 4 bases between. CDR1 and CDR2 from the germline V gene are SGDLS and YYNGEE. The CDR3 is 13 amino acids. The CDR3 region is CASSVESTGELFF. CDR3 nucleotide sequence: TGTGCCAGCAGCGTAGAGAGCACCGGGGAGCTGTTTTTT.

The rearrangement links TRBV5-1 to TRBJ2-2; D is uncertain. CDR3 length equals 12 residues. V gave up 3 bases and J gave up 4 bases, with 4 bases separating them. Germline loops: CDR1 SGHRS, CDR2 YFSETQ. The CDR3 loop reads CASSSATGELFF. The CDR3 DNA is TGCGCCAGCAGCTCGGCCACCGGGGAGCTGTTTTTT.

This sequence joins TRBV11-2 and TRBJ1-3; D is unclear. CDR3 length: 15 amino acids. Deletions cut 3 bases from V and 8 bases from J, with 17 bases between. CDR1 and CDR2 (germline): SGHAT, FQNNGV. The CDR3 region has the DNA TGTGCCAGCAGCTTGCTGGGCGCGGGGTGGGACACCATATATTTT. This gives the protein CASSLLGAGWDTIYF.

The genes are TRBV1 and TRBJ2-7. TRBV1 counts as a pseudogene. The CDR3 runs to 9 residues. The CDR3 sequence: CTSSRGGYF. The CDR3 region has the DNA TGCACCAGCAGCCGTGGGGGGTACTTC.

The V gene is TRBV6-6, the J gene TRBJ1-1, with TRBD1 matching 7 bases. V trimming: 6 bases; J trimming: 3 bases; junction bases outside the gene matches: 13. Per the germline V gene, CDR1 is MNHNY and CDR2 is SVGAGI (reference sequence). The CDR3 covers 16 residues. The CDR3: CASSRRDRDGDTEAFF. The CDR3 bases are TGTGCCAGCAGCCGACGGGACAGAGATGGGGACACTGAAGCTTTCTTT.

This rearrangement joins TRBV28 to TRBJ1-1; D unclear. The CDR3 is made up of 13 amino acids. V lost 6 bases and J 0 bases, leaving 8 bases between the germline ends. CDR1 MDHEN and CDR2 SYDVKM come from the germline V gene. CDR3 bases: TGTGCCAGCAGCCTGGAGATGAACACTGAAGCTTTCTTT. Its protein is CASSLEMNTEAFF.

There are a few counts of this clone. The V gene is TRBV6-1, the J gene TRBJ2-7; D not resolved. Germline V gives CDR1 MNHNS, CDR2 SASEGT. Trimming removed 2 bases from V and 4 bases from J, with 3 bases in between. CDR3 length: 11 amino acids. For the CDR3, the DNA is TGTGCCAGCAGTGAATGGTACGAGCAGTACTTC. As protein: CASSEWYEQYF.

The J gene is TRBJ2-7, the V gene TRBV5-6; D is ambiguous. CDR3 length: 15 amino acids. V was trimmed by 1 base and J by 4 bases, leaving 15 bases between them. CDR1 is SGHDT and CDR2 is YYEEEE in the germline V gene. This chain's CDR3 is CASSLLETGRYEQYF. The CDR3 DNA follows: TGTGCCAGCAGCTTGTTAGAGACGGGCCGGTACGAGCAGTACTTC.

The chain couples TRBV19 to TRBJ1-2; no definite D call. Germline CDR1 reads LNHDA; CDR2 reads SQIVND (reference sequence). V was trimmed by 3 bases and J by 4 bases, leaving 9 bases between them. The CDR3 covers 13 residues. The CDR3 nucleotides read TGTGCCAGTAGTATCGCAGGTCTCTATGGCTACACCTTC. This codes for CASSIAGLYGYTF.

This rearrangement joins TRBV7-9 to TRBJ1-3, with a possible D match to TRBD1 (6 bases). CDR1 is SEHNR and CDR2 is FQNEAQ in the germline V gene (reference sequence). Trimming pared 4 bases from V and 0 bases from J, leaving 13 bases between. The CDR3 is made up of 16 amino acids. CDR3 in amino acids: CASSSGQPSSGNTIYF. The CDR3 bases are TGTGCCAGCAGCTCAGGACAGCCAAGCTCTGGAAACACCATATATTTT.

The J gene is TRBJ2-7, the V gene TRBV5-1; D is unresolved. This CDR3 has 13 amino acids. The germline gives CDR1 SGHRS, CDR2 YFSETQ. V lost 0 bases to trimming and J lost 3 bases, with 7 bases between them. The CDR3 protein is CASSLDASYEQYF. CDR3 DNA: TGCGCCAGCAGCTTGGATGCCAGCTACGAGCAGTACTTC.

Here the CDR3 reads CAISGGQETVYGYTF. The CDR3 DNA follows: TGTGCCATCAGTGGAGGGCAAGAGACTGTCTATGGCTACACCTTC. The rearrangement links TRBV10-3 to TRBJ1-2; D is uncertain. Germline CDR1 ENHRY, CDR2 SYGVKD. The CDR3 totals 15 residues. Trimming took off 4 bases at V and 4 bases at J, with 16 bases between the two ends.

The genes are TRBV10-1 and TRBJ2-3; D unclear. The V and J ends lost 3 bases and 10 bases respectively, with 14 bases between them. This CDR3 is 13 amino acids long. Per the germline V gene, CDR1 is WNHNN and CDR2 is SYGVQD (reference sequence). DNA of the CDR3: TGCGCCAGCAGTGATGTATTAGACCGCGCGCAGTATTTT. Encoded protein: CASSDVLDRAQYF.

The chain uses TRBV6-1 and TRBJ1-2; TRBD1 matches at 7 bases. The V gene's germline CDR1 is MNHNS and CDR2 SASEGT. This CDR3 has 15 amino acids. Trimming cost V 2 bases and J 4 bases; bases outside gene matches: 7. The CDR3 is CASSELGGVGYGYTF. CDR3 nucleotides: TGTGCCAGCAGTGAACTAGGGGGCGTGGGCTATGGCTACACCTTC.